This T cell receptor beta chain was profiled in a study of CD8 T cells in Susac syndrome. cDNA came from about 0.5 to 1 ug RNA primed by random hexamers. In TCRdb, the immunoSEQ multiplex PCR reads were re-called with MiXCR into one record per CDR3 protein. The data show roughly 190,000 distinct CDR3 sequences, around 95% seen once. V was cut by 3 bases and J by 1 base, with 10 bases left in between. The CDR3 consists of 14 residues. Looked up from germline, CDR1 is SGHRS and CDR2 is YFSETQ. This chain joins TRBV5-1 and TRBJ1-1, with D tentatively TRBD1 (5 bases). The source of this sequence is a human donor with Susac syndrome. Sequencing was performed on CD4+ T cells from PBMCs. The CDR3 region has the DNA TGCGCCAGCAGCTCGGGGGGGTGGAACACTGAAGCTTTCTTT. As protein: CASSSGGWNTEAFF.